The rows below give T cell receptor beta chains drawn from one sample of a study of blood T cell repertoires in COVID-19. The data were produced by immunoSEQ multiplex PCR, yet TCRdb's version contains in-frame clones alone and is incomplete. This sample has approximately 66,000 clones, with around nine tenths found just once. The sample consisted of peripheral blood. All receptors derive from a woman aged 45-60 years with active or convalescent COVID-19. CDR3s include the opening cysteine and the closing phenylalanine or tryptophan. The order of the fields is clone size, J gene, D gene, CDR3 length, V gene, CDR3 protein, CDR3 DNA. D genes are given only for firm matches. Clone size is stated in some rows and not others, as once, few, many or a class when expanded.

size: .
J: TRBJ2-4
D: TRBD1
length: 14
V: TRBV9
CDR3: CASSVEGQGQIQYF
DNA: TGTGCCAGCAGCGTAGAGGGACAGGGGCAAATTCAGTACTTC

size: .
J: TRBJ1-2
D: .
length: 14
V: TRBV18
CDR3: CASSANGQTNGYTF
DNA: TGTGCCAGCTCAGCCAATGGACAGACAAATGGCTACACCTTC

size: .
J: TRBJ2-1
D: TRBD2
length: 17
V: TRBV10-3
CDR3: CAISANRLAEKYNEQFF
DNA: TGTGCCATCAGTGCAAATCGTCTAGCGGAAAAGTACAATGAGCAGTTCTTC

size: .
J: TRBJ2-3
D: TRBD1
length: 15
V: TRBV9
CDR3: CASSVGTASTDTQYF
DNA: TGTGCCAGCAGCGTGGGGACAGCAAGCACAGATACGCAGTATTTT

size: .
J: TRBJ2-3
D: .
length: 14
V: TRBV29-1
CDR3: CSVVFLAGTDTQYF
DNA: TGCAGCGTTGTATTTTTAGCCGGCACAGATACGCAGTATTTT

size: .
J: TRBJ2-7
D: TRBD2
length: 17
V: TRBV5-1
CDR3: CASSLETSGLIWNEQYF
DNA: TGCGCCAGCAGCTTGGAGACTTCGGGACTAATCTGGAACGAGCAGTACTTC

size: .
J: TRBJ2-6
D: .
length: 13
V: TRBV5-1
CDR3: CASSFAGANVLTF
DNA: TGCGCCAGCAGCTTCGCTGGGGCCAACGTCCTGACTTTC

size: .
J: TRBJ2-2
D: .
length: 15
V: TRBV5-1
CDR3: CASTGSPGLTGELFF
DNA: TGCGCCAGCACGGGAAGTCCGGGACTCACCGGGGAGCTGTTTTTT

size: once
J: TRBJ2-1
D: .
length: 14
V: TRBV6-5
CDR3: CASSYLGGQGEQFF
DNA: TGTGCCAGCAGTTACTTGGGGGGGCAGGGTGAGCAGTTCTTC

size: .
J: TRBJ1-4
D: TRBD1
length: 14
V: TRBV30
CDR3: CAWSPGTGREKLFF
DNA: TGTGCCTGGAGTCCAGGGACAGGGCGAGAAAAACTGTTTTTT

size: .
J: TRBJ2-3
D: .
length: 14
V: TRBV19
CDR3: CASSEDSITDTQYF
DNA: TGTGCCAGTAGTGAAGACAGTATCACAGATACGCAGTATTTT

size: .
J: TRBJ2-3
D: .
length: 18
V: TRBV27
CDR3: CASTNLPSTSWGTDTQYF
DNA: TGTGCCAGCACCAACCTCCCTTCTACTAGCTGGGGCACAGATACGCAGTATTTT

size: .
J: TRBJ1-5
D: .
length: 15
V: TRBV2
CDR3: CASRARPGVNQPQHF
DNA: TGTGCCAGCCGAGCGAGACCGGGGGTCAATCAGCCCCAGCATTTT

size: .
J: TRBJ2-1
D: TRBD2
length: 15
V: TRBV11-2
CDR3: CASSPPSGTYNEQFF
DNA: TGTGCCAGCAGTCCACCTAGCGGAACCTACAATGAGCAGTTCTTC

size: .
J: TRBJ2-1
D: TRBD2
length: 15
V: TRBV2
CDR3: CASGLLAGGGNEQFF
DNA: TGTGCCAGCGGACTACTAGCGGGAGGGGGGAATGAGCAGTTCTTC

size: .
J: TRBJ2-7
D: TRBD2
length: 15
V: TRBV19
CDR3: CASNSPGLAAYEQYF
DNA: TGTGCCAGCAACTCTCCGGGACTAGCGGCATACGAGCAGTACTTC

size: .
J: TRBJ2-5
D: TRBD2
length: 14
V: TRBV2
CDR3: CASSTGTSVETQYF
DNA: TGTGCCAGCAGCACCGGGACTAGCGTTGAGACCCAGTACTTC

size: .
J: TRBJ1-1
D: .
length: 15
V: TRBV25-1
CDR3: CASSEYWRGRAEAFF
DNA: TGTGCCAGCAGTGAATATTGGAGGGGCAGGGCTGAAGCTTTCTTT

size: once
J: TRBJ2-7
D: .
length: 13
V: TRBV11-2
CDR3: CASSLSRSYEQYF
DNA: TGTGCCAGCAGCTTATCTAGGAGCTACGAGCAGTACTTC

size: .
J: TRBJ1-1
D: .
length: 14
V: TRBV6-5
CDR3: CASSSRQKNTEAFF
DNA: TGTGCCAGCAGTTCACGACAGAAGAACACTGAAGCTTTCTTT

size: .
J: TRBJ2-1
D: .
length: 19
V: TRBV5-5
CDR3: CASSLARRGTDSSYNEQFF
DNA: TGTGCCAGCAGCTTGGCGAGACGGGGAACGGACAGCTCCTACAATGAGCAGTTCTTC

size: .
J: TRBJ1-4
D: TRBD1
length: 15
V: TRBV14
CDR3: CASSQTGGAHEKLFF
DNA: TGTGCCAGCAGCCAGACAGGGGGAGCGCATGAAAAACTGTTTTTT

size: .
J: TRBJ2-1
D: .
length: 12
V: TRBV19
CDR3: CASRQGSGEQFF
DNA: TGTGCCAGTCGACAAGGAAGTGGTGAGCAGTTCTTC

size: .
J: TRBJ1-1
D: .
length: 15
V: TRBV11-1
CDR3: CASSFGLSSYTEAFF
DNA: TGTGCCAGCAGCTTCGGTTTGTCAAGTTACACTGAAGCTTTCTTT